This TCR beta chain comes out of a study of T cell repertoires in cytomegalovirus infection. The wider study: Selected CMV epitopes included recently identified HLA-C-restricted ones as well as well-studied HLA-B-restricted ones. Signatures in public TCR beta sequences pointed to both CMV infection and matching HLA type. Study conclusions and caveats: People with CMV and the relevant HLA were identified by cumulative public TCR beta family frequency. It was HLA-C-restricted CMV-specific TCR beta clonotypes that dominated the response ex vivo.

This clonotype was detected only a few times. Its antigen is still unknown. A single record per CDR3 protein comes from TCRdb applying MiXCR to the reads. The sample contains 65,000 to 85,000 distinct CDR3 sequences, more than 25% of which appear only once. The CDR3 length is 14 residues. CDR1 is KGHSH and CDR2 is LQKENI in the germline V gene. The ends were cut back, 4 bases at V and 0 bases at J, with 7 bases in the middle. The sample was CD8+ T cells from cultured PBMCs, taken from culture after CMV antigen stimulation. The chain has TRBV18 and TRBJ1-5; weak D call: TRBD1 (5 bases). The receptor was derived from a human donor in good health (CMV status not recorded). Some clones in this sample may be carry-over from other donors' samples. In DNA, the CDR3 is TGTGCCAGCTCACGGGACGGTAGCAATCAGCCCCAGCATTTT. It is translated as CASSRDGSNQPQHF.